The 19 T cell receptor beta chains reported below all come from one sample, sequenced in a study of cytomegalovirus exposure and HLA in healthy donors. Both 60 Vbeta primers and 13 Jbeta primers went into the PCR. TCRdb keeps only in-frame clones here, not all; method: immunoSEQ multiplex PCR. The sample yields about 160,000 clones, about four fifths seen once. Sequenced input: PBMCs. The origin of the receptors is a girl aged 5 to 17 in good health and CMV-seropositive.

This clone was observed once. Here the CDR3 DNA reads TGTGCCAGCAGCCCGGGGGGCCAGGATTATGCAACTAATGAAAAACTGTTTTTT. Translation: CASSPGGQDYATNEKLFF. The genes are TRBV11-2 and TRBJ1-4, with a possible D match to TRBD1 (6 bases). In germline, CDR1 is SGHAT, CDR2 FQNNGV. This CDR3 contains 18 residues. Trimming cost V 5 bases and J 0 bases, with 19 bases left between them.

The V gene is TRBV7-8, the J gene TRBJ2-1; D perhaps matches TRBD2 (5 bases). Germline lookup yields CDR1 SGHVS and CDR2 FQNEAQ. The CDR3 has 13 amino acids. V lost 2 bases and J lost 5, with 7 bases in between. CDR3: CASSLREDNEQFF. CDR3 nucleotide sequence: TGTGCCAGCAGCTTACGGGAAGACAATGAGCAGTTCTTC.

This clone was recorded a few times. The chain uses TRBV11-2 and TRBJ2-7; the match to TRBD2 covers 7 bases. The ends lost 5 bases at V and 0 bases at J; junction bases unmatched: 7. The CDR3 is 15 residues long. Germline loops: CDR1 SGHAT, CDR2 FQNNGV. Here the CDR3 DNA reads TGTGCCAGCAGCCCTAGGGGAGGGTCCTCCTACGAGCAGTACTTC. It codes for CASSPRGGSSYEQYF.

For the CDR3, the DNA is TGTGCCAGCAGTGAATTAAGCGTACAAGAGACCCAGTACTTC. Protein: CASSELSVQETQYF. This chain uses TRBV2 with TRBJ2-5; unclear D gene. Per the germline V gene, CDR1 is SNHLY and CDR2 is FYNNEI. The germline V and J ends were trimmed by 2 bases and 2 bases, with 9 bases remaining between them. This CDR3 has 14 residues.

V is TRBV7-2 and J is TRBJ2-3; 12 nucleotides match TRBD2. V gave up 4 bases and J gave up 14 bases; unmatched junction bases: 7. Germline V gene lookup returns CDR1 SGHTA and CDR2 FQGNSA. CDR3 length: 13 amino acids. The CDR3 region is CASSSLLAGGRYF. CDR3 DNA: TGTGCCAGCAGCTCCTTACTAGCGGGGGGTCGGTATTTT. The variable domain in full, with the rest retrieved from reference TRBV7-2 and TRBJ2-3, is GAGVSQSPSNKVTEKGKDVELRCDPISGHTALYWYRQSLGQGLEFLIYFQGNSAPDKSGLPSDRFSAERTGGSVSTLTIQRTQQEDSAVYLCASSSLLAGGRYFGPGTRLTVL.

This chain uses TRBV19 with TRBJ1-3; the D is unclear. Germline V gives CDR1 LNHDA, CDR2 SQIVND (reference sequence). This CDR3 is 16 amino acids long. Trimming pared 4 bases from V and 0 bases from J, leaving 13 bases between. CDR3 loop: CASSRSYRDSGNTIYF. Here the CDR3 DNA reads TGTGCCAGTAGTAGGAGTTACCGGGACTCTGGAAACACCATATATTTT. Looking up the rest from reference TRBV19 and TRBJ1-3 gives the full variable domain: DGGITQSPKYLFRKEGQNVTLSCEQNLNHDAMYWYRQDPGQGLRLIYYSQIVNDFQKGDIAEGYSVSREKKESFPLTVTSAQKNPTAFYLCASSRSYRDSGNTIYFGEGSWLTVV.

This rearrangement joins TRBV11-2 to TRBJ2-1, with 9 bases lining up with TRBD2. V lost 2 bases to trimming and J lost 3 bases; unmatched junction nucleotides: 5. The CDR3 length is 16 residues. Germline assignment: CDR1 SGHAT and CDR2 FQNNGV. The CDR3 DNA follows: TGTGCCAGCAGCTTATTTCAGCGGGAGGACTACAATGAGCAGTTCTTC. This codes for CASSLFQREDYNEQFF.

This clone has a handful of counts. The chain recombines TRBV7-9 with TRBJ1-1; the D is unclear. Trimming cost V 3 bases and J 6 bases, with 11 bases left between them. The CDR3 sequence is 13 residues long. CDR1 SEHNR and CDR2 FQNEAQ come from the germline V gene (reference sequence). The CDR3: CASSLAHYPEAFF. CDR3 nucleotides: TGTGCCAGCAGCTTGGCTCACTACCCTGAAGCTTTCTTT. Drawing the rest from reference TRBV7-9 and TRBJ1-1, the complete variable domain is DTGVSQNPRHKITKRGQNVTFRCDPISEHNRLYWYRQTLGQGPEFLTYFQNEAQLEKSRLLSDRFSAERPKGSFSTLEIQRTEQGDSAMYLCASSLAHYPEAFFGQGTRLTVV.

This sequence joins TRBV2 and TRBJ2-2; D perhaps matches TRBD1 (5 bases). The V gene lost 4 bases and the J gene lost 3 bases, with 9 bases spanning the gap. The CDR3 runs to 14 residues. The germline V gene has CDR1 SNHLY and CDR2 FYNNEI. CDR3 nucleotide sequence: TGTGCCAGCAGTGGCAGGGTTGACACCGGGGAGCTGTTTTTT. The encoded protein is CASSGRVDTGELFF.

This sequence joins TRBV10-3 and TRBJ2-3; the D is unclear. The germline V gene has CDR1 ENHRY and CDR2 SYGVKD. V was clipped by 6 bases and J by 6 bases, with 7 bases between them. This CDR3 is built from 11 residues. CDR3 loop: CAIRGEDTQYF. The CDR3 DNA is TGTGCCATCAGGGGCGAGGATACGCAGTATTTT.

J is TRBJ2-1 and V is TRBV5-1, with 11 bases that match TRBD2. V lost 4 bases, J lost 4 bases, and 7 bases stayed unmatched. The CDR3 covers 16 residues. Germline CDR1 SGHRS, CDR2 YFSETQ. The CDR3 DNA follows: TGCGCCAGCAGCACCCGACTAGCGGGGCTTTACAATGAGCAGTTCTTC. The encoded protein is CASSTRLAGLYNEQFF.

As DNA, the CDR3 is TGTGCCAGCAGCCCCCCGGAAGGGGCGGCTGAGACCCAGTACTTC. It yields the protein CASSPPEGAAETQYF. The chain couples TRBV7-8 to TRBJ2-5; perhaps TRBD1 as D (5 bases). Germline CDR1 reads SGHVS; CDR2 reads FQNEAQ. This CDR3 has 15 amino acids. V lost 5 bases to trimming and J lost 5 bases, with 18 bases between them.

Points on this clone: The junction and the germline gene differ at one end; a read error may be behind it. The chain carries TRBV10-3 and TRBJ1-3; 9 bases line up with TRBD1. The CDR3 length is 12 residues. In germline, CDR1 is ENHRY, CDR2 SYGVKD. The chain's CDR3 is CAISEGGQGLGF. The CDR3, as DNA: TGTGCCATCAGTGAAGGGGGACAGGGCTTAGGTTTT.

CDR3 DNA sequence: TGTGCCAGCAGAACGAAACCGGGACAGCGTTTATATGGCTACACCTTC. It is translated as CASRTKPGQRLYGYTF. The genes are TRBV28 and TRBJ1-2; 7 bases align to TRBD1. This CDR3 region has 16 residues. Germline loops: CDR1 MDHEN, CDR2 SYDVKM. The trim removed 6 bases at V and 5 bases at J, leaving 15 bases unmatched.

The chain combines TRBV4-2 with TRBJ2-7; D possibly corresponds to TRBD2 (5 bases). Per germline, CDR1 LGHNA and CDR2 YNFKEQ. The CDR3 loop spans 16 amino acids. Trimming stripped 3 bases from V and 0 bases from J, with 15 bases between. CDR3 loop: CASSQGSGQHSYEQYF. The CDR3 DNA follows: TGTGCCAGCAGCCAGGGGAGCGGCCAGCACTCCTACGAGCAGTACTTC.

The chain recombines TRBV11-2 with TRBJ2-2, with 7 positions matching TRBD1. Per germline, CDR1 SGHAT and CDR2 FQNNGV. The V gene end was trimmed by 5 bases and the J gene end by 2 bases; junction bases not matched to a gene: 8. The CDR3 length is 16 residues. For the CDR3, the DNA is TGTGCCAGCAGCCTATTGGACAGGATTAACACCGGGGAGCTGTTTTTT. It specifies CASSLLDRINTGELFF.

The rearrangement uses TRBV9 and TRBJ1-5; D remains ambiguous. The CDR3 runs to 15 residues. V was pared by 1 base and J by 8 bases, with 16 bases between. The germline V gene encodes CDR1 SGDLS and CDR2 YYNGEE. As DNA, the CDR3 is TGTGCCAGCAGCGTATTGGGCACAGATCAGGAGCCCCAGCATTTT. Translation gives CASSVLGTDQEPQHF.

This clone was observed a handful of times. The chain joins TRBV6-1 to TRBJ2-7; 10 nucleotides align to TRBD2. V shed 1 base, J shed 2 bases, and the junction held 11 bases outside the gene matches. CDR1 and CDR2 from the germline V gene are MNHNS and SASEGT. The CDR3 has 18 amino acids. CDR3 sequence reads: CASSEGPSGRTVTYEQYF. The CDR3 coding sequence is TGTGCCAGCAGTGAAGGGCCTAGCGGGAGAACAGTAACCTACGAGCAGTACTTC.

CDR3 coding DNA: TGCGCCAGCAGCCAAGTTTGGACTAGCGAGGGGTGGGGGACCCAGTACTTC. It yields the protein CASSQVWTSEGWGTQYF. The chain recombines TRBV4-3 with TRBJ2-5, with TRBD2 matching 9 bases. Trimming cost V 1 base and J 7 bases; bases outside gene matches: 13. Germline V gene data show CDR1 as LGHNA and CDR2 as YSLEER. The CDR3 length is 17 residues.